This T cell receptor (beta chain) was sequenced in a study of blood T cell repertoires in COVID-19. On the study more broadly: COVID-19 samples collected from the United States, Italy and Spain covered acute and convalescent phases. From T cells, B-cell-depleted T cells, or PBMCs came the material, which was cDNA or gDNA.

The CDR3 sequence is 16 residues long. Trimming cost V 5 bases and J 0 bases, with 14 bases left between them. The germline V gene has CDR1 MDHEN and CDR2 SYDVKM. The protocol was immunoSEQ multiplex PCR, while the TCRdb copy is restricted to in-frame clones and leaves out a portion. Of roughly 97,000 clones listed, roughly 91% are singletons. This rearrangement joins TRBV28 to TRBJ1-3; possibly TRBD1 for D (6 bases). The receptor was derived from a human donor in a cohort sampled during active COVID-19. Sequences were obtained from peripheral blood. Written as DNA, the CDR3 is TGTGCCAGCAGTCCAACGACAGGACTCTCTGGAAACACCATATATTTT. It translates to CASSPTTGLSGNTIYF. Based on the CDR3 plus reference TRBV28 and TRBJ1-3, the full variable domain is DVKVTQSSRYLVKRTGEKVFLECVQDMDHENMFWYRQDPGLGLRLIYFSYDVKMKEKGDIPEGYSVSREKKERFSLILESASTNQTSMYLCASSPTTGLSGNTIYFGEGSWLTVV.